A selection of T cell receptor beta chains follows, all from one sample in a study of blood T cell repertoires in COVID-19. Assay: immunoSEQ multiplex PCR; the TCRdb copy retains only in-frame clones and omits some. The sample includes around 72,000 clones, 87% of them seen just once. Input material: peripheral blood. The receptors stem from a man in his forties or fifties with active COVID-19. Both conserved end residues are part of each CDR3. The D gene is left open where the match is weak. The size entry is marked missing in some rows and otherwise reads once, few, many or a size class.

TRBD1	TRBJ1-4	TRBV5-1	.	TGCGCCAGCAGCGTGGGGGGGACAGGCGCGAAACTGTTTTTT	CASSVGGTGAKLFF
TRBD1	TRBJ2-7	TRBV6-2/TRBV6-3	.	TGTGCCAGCAGTTACCGGACAGGGTACTACGAGCAGTACTTC	CASSYRTGYYEQYF
.	TRBJ2-5	TRBV4-3	.	TGCGCCAGCAGCCAAGAAGGTCCGGTAGGGGGGGCCCAAGAGACCCAGTACTTC	CASSQEGPVGGAQETQYF
.	TRBJ1-6	TRBV5-4	.	TGTGCCAGCAGATCGGACAACCTCTCTGATTCACCCCTCCACTTT	CASRSDNLSDSPLHF
TRBD1	TRBJ1-1	TRBV5-1	.	TGCGCCAGCAGCTCGACCGGACAGGGAAACACTGAAGCTTTCTTT	CASSSTGQGNTEAFF
TRBD1	TRBJ1-1	TRBV7-3	.	TGTGCCAGCAGTCGCGGACAGGAGAACACTGAAGCTTTCTTT	CASSRGQENTEAFF
TRBD2	TRBJ2-1	TRBV27	.	TGTGCCAGCAGTTTACGGGGAGGGTACAATGAGCAGTTCTTC	CASSLRGGYNEQFF
TRBD2	TRBJ2-1	TRBV5-1	.	TGCGCCAGCAGCCCCCTGGGGGGGTCTAGTACGGGACGTTTTGAGCAGTTCTTC	CASSPLGGSSTGRFEQFF
.	TRBJ2-1	TRBV4-3	.	TGCGCCAGCAGCCGTTCGCCTTCGGGGGAATATGAGCAGTTCTTC	CASSRSPSGEYEQFF
.	TRBJ2-3	TRBV29-1	.	TGCAGCGTTGGCCAGGGGTTGGGAGATACGCAGTATTTT	CSVGQGLGDTQYF
TRBD1	TRBJ2-5	TRBV2	.	TGTGCCAGCAGTGTCCGGGACAGCCAAGAGACCCAGTACTTC	CASSVRDSQETQYF
.	TRBJ2-3	TRBV27	.	TGTGCCAGCAGTCCCTACACAGATACGCAGTATTTT	CASSPYTDTQYF
TRBD1	TRBJ1-1	TRBV7-9	.	TGTGCCAGCAGCAGAACCGGACAGGGGAACACTGAAGCTTTCTTT	CASSRTGQGNTEAFF
.	TRBJ1-1	TRBV5-4	.	TGTGCCAGCAGCTTCAGACAGATGAACACTGAAGCTTTCTTT	CASSFRQMNTEAFF
.	TRBJ1-4	TRBV30	.	TGTGCCTGGACCTGGGGCGGTGAAAAACTGTTTTTT	CAWTWGGEKLFF
.	TRBJ2-7	TRBV7-3	.	TGTGCCAGCAGCCTTAGCTCCGGGGCCTACGAGCAGTACTTC	CASSLSSGAYEQYF
.	TRBJ1-4	TRBV24-1	once	TGTGCCACCAGTGATTCTGGGGGGGCGACTAATGAAAAACTGTTTTTT	CATSDSGGATNEKLFF
.	TRBJ1-6	TRBV7-9	.	TGTGCCAGCGGCCCCCGCACAGGGAGTTCACCCCTCCACTTT	CASGPRTGSSPLHF
.	TRBJ2-1	TRBV6-2/TRBV6-3	.	TGTGCCAGCAGTTCCCCATGGGAGGCTGAGCAGTTCTTC	CASSSPWEAEQFF
.	TRBJ2-7	TRBV5-5	.	TGTGCCAGCAGCTTTGCTCTTGTCGGGGTCGGCTCCTACGAGCAGTACTTC	CASSFALVGVGSYEQYF
TRBD1	TRBJ2-2	TRBV5-1	few	TGCGCCAGCAGCCCCAGTGCCGGGACAGAGGAGCTGTTTTTT	CASSPSAGTEELFF
.	TRBJ2-3	TRBV5-4	.	TGTGCCAGCAGCTTGGCAGAATACACAGATACGCAGTATTTT	CASSLAEYTDTQYF
.	TRBJ2-2	TRBV19	few	TGTGCCACTTCCGGGACTTCGGGCGGGGAGCTGTTTTTT	CATSGTSGGELFF
TRBD2	TRBJ2-5	TRBV4-2	.	TGTGCCAGCAGCTCAAGGCTGGGAGGGATAGAGACCCAGTACTTC	CASSSRLGGIETQYF
.	TRBJ2-3	TRBV28	once	TGTGCCAGCAGCCGCCGACAGAGCACAGATACGCAGTATTTT	CASSRRQSTDTQYF
.	TRBJ2-3	TRBV5-4	.	TGTGCAGCGTCACGACAGCGTATGAGAGATACGCAGTATTTT	CAASRQRMRDTQYF
.	TRBJ2-2	TRBV4-1	few	TGCGCCAGCAGCCAAGAACTGGCGAACACCGGGGAGCTGTTTTTT	CASSQELANTGELFF
.	TRBJ2-5	TRBV12-3/TRBV12-4	.	TGTGCCAGCACCCCCTCTCAGGGGACCCAGTACTTC	CASTPSQGTQYF